This TCR beta chain was found in a study of blood T cell repertoires in COVID-19. Study details: Acute-phase and convalescent COVID-19 samples originated in the United States, Italy and Spain. PBMCs, B-cell-depleted T cells, or T cells provided the cDNA or gDNA that made up the material.

Authors' data handling: How many nucleated cells were present was estimated from reference gene primer amplification. Only in-frame clones appear in the TCRdb table, and some are missing; sequencing was by immunoSEQ multiplex PCR. V and J calls and clone size follow that table, whereas D and trimming were derived from the DNA. Among 150,000 to 200,000 clones, approximately 80% were seen once, and the ten largest hold approximately 15%. V was shortened by 9 bases and J by 5 bases, with 10 bases between the two germline ends. Germline CDR1 is SNHLY and CDR2 is FYNNEI. This CDR3 has 11 residues. Sequences were obtained from peripheral blood. The source of this sequence is a woman aged 70-85 years with COVID-19, enrolled during active disease. This chain uses TRBV2 with TRBJ2-5; D unclear. The CDR3 DNA follows: TGTGCCAGAATGACGAGGGAGACCCAGTACTTC. As protein: CARMTRETQYF.